This T cell receptor beta chain is drawn from a study of CD8+ T cells in alopecia areata. Points on this clone: Its target is unknown. This CDR3 is also generated by other DNA sequences in the sample.

In each case, RNA was isolated and then reverse transcribed into cDNA as the sequencing template. Clones were read by immunoSEQ multiplex PCR, and TCRdb kept only the in-frame ones, dropping some. The data hold some 210,000 clones, with 66% observed a single time. Stated treatment: oral pan-JAK inhibitor, 5-10 mg twice daily. Alopecia areata patients provided lesional scalp punch biopsies and peripheral blood, both collected for the study. The trim removed 6 bases at V and 4 bases at J, leaving 2 bases unmatched. The CDR3 spans 14 residues. Germline V gene data show CDR1 as MNHEY and CDR2 as SVGAGI. Overall study findings and caveats: Resident alphabeta T-cell populations of normal skin are likewise subject to sequencing in scalp samples. Relative to normal scalp, lesional scalp, especially alopecia totalis/universalis, showed higher clonality.

This clonotype was obtained from a human donor with alopecia areata. The sequences come from CD4+ T cells sorted from blood, collected around week 42, from a patient treated with tofacitinib. The chain recombines TRBV6-5 with TRBJ2-2, with TRBD1 matching over 10 bases. CDR3 sequence: CASRRTGGTGELFF. The CDR3 DNA reads as TGTGCCAGCAGGAGGACAGGGGGCACCGGGGAGCTGTTTTTT.